This paragraph covers one T cell receptor (beta chain) sequence. It has no known antigen specificity. No base qualities exist here, and no much larger clone lies one base off it. The donors were healthy, HIV-negative adults with no recently reported acute infections or vaccinations. Only Caucasian adults living in Nashville, Tennessee, USA were represented among the donors. CD4+ T cells were enriched by magnetic negative selection, after which naive cells were positively selected on CD45RA and the negative fraction was taken as the memory subset. Blood was obtained by leukapheresis, after which PBMCs were separated by Ficoll-Histopaque density gradient centrifugation and cryopreserved in liquid nitrogen vapor phase. Analytical flow cytometry was used to check the purity and quantity of each magnetically sorted T cell population. From each sorted fraction, genomic DNA was isolated and quantified by UV absorbance on a Nanodrop 2000c.

TCR CDR3 regions were amplified from genomic DNA by multiplex PCR using the deep immunoSEQ assay. Extracted genomic DNA from each cell subset was distributed evenly across all wells of several immunoSEQ 96-well plates, and each plate was treated as a replicate. For sorted subsets, about 200 ng genomic DNA, equal to 30,000 or so T cell genomes, was loaded into each replicate PCR. Purified libraries were quantified with a Qubit 3.0 fluorometer, sized on a Bioanalyzer 2100, and re-quantified with the KAPA Library Quantification kit. Every immunoSEQ 96-well plate was sequenced on a separate single-read 150-cycle Illumina NextSeq 550 flow cell. Concerning the study's data processing: Because the immunoSEQ output included only junctional sequences and no quality scores, the filtering could not be the same as the filtering used for full-length reads. To assign V/J genes and CDR3, sequences were annotated against IMGT germline references using PyIR, a Python wrapper for IgBLAST v1.9. Any read was removed if the V/J assignment was weak (E-value above 1e-6), the CDR3 was missing, or the read contained stop codons, out-of-frame junctions, or ambiguous translated residues. V3J clonotypes were defined as sequences sharing the same inferred V gene, J gene, and CDR3 amino acid sequence. To compute the percentage overlap between repertoires, the number of shared unique clonotypes was divided by the size of the smaller repertoire. Richness of each repertoire was evaluated using RTK rarefaction, the Chao1 estimator, and Recon v2.1 estimates of unobserved clonotypes. Generation probabilities were computed with OLGA for all TCRbeta clonotypes obtained by the gDNA method from a handful of donors. In its TCRdb copy, this immuneACCESS table keeps in-frame sequences only and misses some clones. Where compared with another copy, unresolved V genes explain less than half of these, and the others have no known cause. That table is the source of V, J and clone size, and D and trimming were worked out from the DNA. This sample lists under 2,500,000 clones; more than 90% were detected once. The biggest ten clones account for approximately 0.13% of the sample.

This sample was taken from a study of shared clonotypes between healthy human individuals (dated by TCRdb to 2020 to 2021). Regarding the study in general: A couple of women and a few men aged 18 to 49 years were included in the cohort. Per donor, three plates each were used for CD4 naive and CD4 memory, two for CD8 naive, and one for CD8 memory. To estimate repertoire size and how much clonotypes are shared between individuals, the study performed deep sequencing of blood TCR repertoires from a few healthy adults. To increase sequencing depth and limit assay-specific biases, different laboratories used diverse techniques to prepare libraries and sequence TCR repertoires. Between about 0.8 and 8.9 billion PBMCs per donor were obtained by leukapheresis. On the study overall, not on this receptor specifically: Clonotypes shared by all four sorted-subset donors showed higher generation probabilities than non-shared clonotypes. Based on pairwise subsampling, the degree of clonotype sharing among donors was expected to be affected by sequencing depth. Rarefaction of sorted-subset datasets indicated incomplete sequencing despite the large sequencing depth. Naive subsets generally had larger estimated clonotype richness than memory subsets. Across a few donors, 5% to 6% of naive CD4, roughly 3.8% of naive CD8, 2.3% of memory CD4, and 0.4% to 0.45% of memory CD8 clonotypes were shared. The small number of donors limited the genetic and exposure-history diversity represented. Sampling was restricted to blood, and TCR repertoires in tissue are likely to differ from TCR repertoires in blood.

Its CDR3 holds 15 amino acids, cysteine through phenylalanine. Solely the CDR3 DNA is kept, with 45 bases framed from the first base. For CDR1 and CDR2, the germline V gene lists LGHNT and FRNRAP. The germline V and J ends show losses of 1 base and 6 bases respectively, and no gene match explains 5 bases of the junction. This receptor was taken from a man aged 18 to 29 in good health. The sample taken for sequencing was naive CD4+ T cells sorted from blood. Per the publication, the cell subset or site label means: CD45RA+ positively selected. The sequence joins TRBV12-5 to TRBJ2-2; 7 central bases correspond to TRBD2. For the CDR3, the sequence is CASGLDFGGAGELFF. The sequenced DNA is TGTGCTAGTGGTTTGGACTTTGGGGGGGCCGGGGAGCTGTTTTTT.